The source of this TCR beta chain is a study of patients and donors after allogeneic stem cell transplantation. Between the trimmed V and J ends, which lost 2 bases and 4 bases, there was a span of 11 bases. The germline V gene encodes CDR1 MNHNY and CDR2 SVGAGI (reference sequence). This CDR3 has 14 residues. From the RT-PCR reads, TCRdb called clonotypes with MiXCR, one entry per CDR3 protein. The profile covers approximately 7,100 distinct CDR3 sequences, with around a tenth appearing a single time and around half taken by the ten largest. Sequenced: blood, either unsorted or a sorted T cell fraction (not recorded which). The V and J genes are TRBV6-6 and TRBJ2-5, with D uncertain. This TCR derives from a human donor who was either an allogeneic HSCT recipient or a stem cell or donor lymphocyte infusion donor (not recorded which). It is not recorded whose cells these are; they may come from a transplant donor. CDR3: CASSYGWNGETQYF. The CDR3 coding sequence is TGTGCCAGCAGTTACGGGTGGAATGGAGAGACCCAGTACTTC.